These T cell receptor beta chains were read from a single sample in a study of blood T cell repertoires in COVID-19. TCRdb keeps only in-frame clones here, not all; method: immunoSEQ multiplex PCR. This table has 200,000 to 250,000 clones, roughly 89% appearing once. Sequencing was done on a sample of PBMCs or T cells enriched from blood (not recorded which). Receptors were obtained from a woman aged 40 to 55 who had recovered from COVID-19. The CDR3 runs from the conserved cysteine through the conserved F or W.

j_call: TRBJ2-7; v_call: TRBV10-3; cdr3_aa: CAISAGLADTYEQYF
j_call: TRBJ1-2; v_call: TRBV4-1; cdr3_aa: CASRRTGNYGYTF
j_call: TRBJ1-4; v_call: TRBV4-3; cdr3_aa: CASSQEVPAGGSGKLFF
j_call: TRBJ1-4; v_call: TRBV4-1; cdr3_aa: CASSQVSQYVEKLFF
j_call: TRBJ1-2; v_call: TRBV5-4; cdr3_aa: CASSLTGGNGYTF
j_call: TRBJ1-2; v_call: TRBV6-4; cdr3_aa: CASRKDSNYGYTF
j_call: TRBJ1-5; v_call: TRBV19; cdr3_aa: CASSGDRAGNQPQHF
j_call: TRBJ1-2; v_call: TRBV20-1; cdr3_aa: CSARVSMGYTF
j_call: TRBJ1-4; v_call: TRBV5-1; cdr3_aa: CASSPGTGGSTNEKLFF
j_call: TRBJ1-1; v_call: TRBV7-9; cdr3_aa: CASSFGTGTVNTEAFF
j_call: TRBJ2-5; v_call: TRBV18; cdr3_aa: CASSLGSSGQETQYF
j_call: TRBJ2-7; v_call: TRBV5-1; cdr3_aa: CASSLADAGPEGRVYEQYF
j_call: TRBJ1-6; v_call: TRBV6-5; cdr3_aa: CASSTRQGQNSPLHF
j_call: TRBJ1-1; v_call: TRBV27; cdr3_aa: CASSLSRGTISAEAFF
j_call: TRBJ2-2; v_call: TRBV5-1; cdr3_aa: CASSLSGGGTGELFF
j_call: TRBJ2-7; v_call: TRBV27; cdr3_aa: CASSRTGGHEQYF
j_call: TRBJ2-3; v_call: TRBV10-1; cdr3_aa: CASRKGLAGGQKQYF
j_call: TRBJ2-2; v_call: TRBV29-1; cdr3_aa: CSVEGGGGELFF
j_call: TRBJ2-3; v_call: TRBV5-1; cdr3_aa: CASSLGTSGTDTQYF
j_call: TRBJ1-2; v_call: TRBV19; cdr3_aa: CASSTTGTGDYGYTF
j_call: TRBJ2-1; v_call: TRBV2; cdr3_aa: CASKIAPYNEQFF
j_call: TRBJ2-3; v_call: TRBV10-3; cdr3_aa: CAISAGRAPDTQYF
j_call: TRBJ1-3; v_call: TRBV7-9; cdr3_aa: CASSLDGKVENTIYF
j_call: TRBJ2-7; v_call: TRBV21-1; cdr3_aa: CASTLGDGGTSGPNGEQYF
j_call: TRBJ1-2; v_call: TRBV28; cdr3_aa: CASSPRAGRAGYTF
j_call: TRBJ2-2; v_call: TRBV18; cdr3_aa: CASSTRLAGGPAGELFF
j_call: TRBJ2-3; v_call: TRBV30; cdr3_aa: CAWRTSGTDTQYF
j_call: TRBJ1-2; v_call: TRBV19; cdr3_aa: CASSISLTSGYTF
j_call: TRBJ2-7; v_call: TRBV24-1; cdr3_aa: CATSDHPRGEQYF
j_call: TRBJ1-2; v_call: TRBV2; cdr3_aa: CASSEDRGPLYGYTF
j_call: TRBJ1-1; v_call: TRBV27; cdr3_aa: CASTPSPGTGNTEAFF
j_call: TRBJ1-5; v_call: TRBV28; cdr3_aa: CASSFIGTVQYDSNQPQHF
j_call: TRBJ2-1; v_call: TRBV5-1; cdr3_aa: CASSRTTSSYNEQFF